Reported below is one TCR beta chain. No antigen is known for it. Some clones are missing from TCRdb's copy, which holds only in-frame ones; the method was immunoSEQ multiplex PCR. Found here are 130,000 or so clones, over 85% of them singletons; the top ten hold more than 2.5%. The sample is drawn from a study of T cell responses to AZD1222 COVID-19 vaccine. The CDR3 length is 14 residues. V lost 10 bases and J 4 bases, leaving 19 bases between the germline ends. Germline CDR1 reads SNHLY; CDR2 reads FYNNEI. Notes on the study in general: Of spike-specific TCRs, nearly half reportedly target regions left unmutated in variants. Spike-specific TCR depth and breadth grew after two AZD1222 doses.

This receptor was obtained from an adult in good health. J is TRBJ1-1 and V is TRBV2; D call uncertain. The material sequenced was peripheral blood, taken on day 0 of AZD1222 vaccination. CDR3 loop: CATTSGYRATEAFF. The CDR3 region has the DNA TGTGCCACAACCAGTGGGTATAGGGCCACTGAAGCTTTCTTT.